A single sample is the source of the 5 T cell receptor beta chains below, sequenced in a study of beta chain features in type 1 diabetes. Notes on the study in general: Type 1 diabetes patients had TCRB CDR3s that were shorter (moderately but significantly so) in all four CD4+ subsets.

Their recognized antigens are unknown. The entirety of the isolated RNA underwent reverse transcription, so expressed TCRB transcripts were sequenced. Method: immunoSEQ multiplex PCR; TCRdb's copy keeps in-frame clones and lacks some. The sample has roughly 700,000 clones, under 15% seen once. Sequences were obtained from naive CD4+ T cells from blood. The receptors here all came from a man between 18 and 29 years old with type 1 diabetes.

Only a few counts were recorded for this clone. This chain joins TRBV9 and TRBJ2-1, with TRBD2 matching 13 bases. J was trimmed by 0 bases and V by 6 bases; bases with no gene match: 9. The CDR3 is 18 residues long. Germline V gene data show CDR1 as SGDLS and CDR2 as YYNGEE. The CDR3, as DNA: TGTGCCAGCACTCGGACTAGCGGGGGAGCTAGCTCCTACAATGAGCAGTTCTTC. Translation gives CASTRTSGGASSYNEQFF.

A few counts support this clone. The identical CDR3 is also encoded by other nucleotide sequences in the sample. The V and J genes are TRBV29-1 and TRBJ1-1; unclear D gene. Germline CDR1 reads SQVTM; CDR2 reads ANQGSEA. V was clipped by 4 bases and J by 1 base, with 7 bases between them. This CDR3 contains 12 residues. In DNA, the CDR3 is TGCAGCGTTGGGGGTTGGAACACTGAAGCTTTCTTT. Amino acids: CSVGGWNTEAFF.

The chain is built from TRBV29-1 and TRBJ2-1, with D possibly matching TRBD2 (6 bases). The CDR3 runs 11 residues. V was clipped by 5 bases and J by 7 bases, with 9 bases between them. Germline assignment: CDR1 SQVTM and CDR2 ANQGSEA. CDR3 region: CSVHRGNEQFF. As DNA, the CDR3 is TGCAGCGTTCACCGGGGGAATGAGCAGTTCTTC.

The CDR3 is CASSPHGELTENQPQHF. CDR3 DNA: TGTGCCAGCAGCCCCCACGGTGAGCTGACCGAGAATCAGCCCCAGCATTTT. The rearrangement links TRBV9 to TRBJ1-5; D not resolved. CDR3 length: 17 amino acids. Trimming stripped 4 bases from V and 4 bases from J, with 21 bases between. From germline, CDR1 is SGDLS and CDR2 YYNGEE.

This clone has only a few counts. The rearrangement links TRBV30 to TRBJ2-1, with 13 bases identical to TRBD2. With 0 bases clipped from V and 12 bases from J, the junction kept 8 bases outside the gene matches. Germline assignment: CDR1 GTSNPN and CDR2 SVGIG (reference sequence). The CDR3 contains 15 residues. CDR3 bases: TGTGCCTGGAGTGTACAAACTAGCGGGGGGGCAATGCAGTTCTTC. Residues: CAWSVQTSGGAMQFF. The variable domain in full, completed from reference TRBV30 and TRBJ2-1, reads SQTIHQWPATLVQPVGSPLSLECTVEGTSNPNLYWYRQAAGRGLQLLFYSVGIGQISSEVPQNLSASRPQDRQFILSSKKLLLSDSGFYLCAWSVQTSGGAMQFFGPGTRLTVL.